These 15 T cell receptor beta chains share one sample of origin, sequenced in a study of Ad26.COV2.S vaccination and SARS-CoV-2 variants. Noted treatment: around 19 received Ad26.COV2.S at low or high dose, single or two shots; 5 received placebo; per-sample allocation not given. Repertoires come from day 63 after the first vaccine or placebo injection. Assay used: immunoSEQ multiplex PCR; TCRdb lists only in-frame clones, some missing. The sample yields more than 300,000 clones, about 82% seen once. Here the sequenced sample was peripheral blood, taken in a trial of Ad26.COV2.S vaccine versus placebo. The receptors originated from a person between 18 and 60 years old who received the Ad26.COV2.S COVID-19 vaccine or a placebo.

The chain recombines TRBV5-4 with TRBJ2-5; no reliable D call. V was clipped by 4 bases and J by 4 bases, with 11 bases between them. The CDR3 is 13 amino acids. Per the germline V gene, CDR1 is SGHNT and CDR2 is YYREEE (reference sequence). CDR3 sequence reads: CASSPPSGETQYF. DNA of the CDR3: TGTGCCAGCAGCCCCCCATCGGGAGAGACCCAGTACTTC.

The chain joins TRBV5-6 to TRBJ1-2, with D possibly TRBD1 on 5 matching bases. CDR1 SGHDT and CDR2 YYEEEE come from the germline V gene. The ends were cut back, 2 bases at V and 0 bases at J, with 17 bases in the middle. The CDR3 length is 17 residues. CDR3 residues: CASSFQPGRRANYGYTF. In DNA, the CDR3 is TGTGCCAGCAGCTTCCAGCCGGGACGCCGAGCTAACTATGGCTACACCTTC.

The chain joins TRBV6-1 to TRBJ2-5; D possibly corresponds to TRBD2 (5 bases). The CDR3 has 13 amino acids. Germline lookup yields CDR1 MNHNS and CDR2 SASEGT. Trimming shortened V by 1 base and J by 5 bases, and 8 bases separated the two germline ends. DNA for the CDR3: TGTGCCAGCAGTGAAGGGACTCGGGAGACCCAGTACTTC. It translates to CASSEGTRETQYF.

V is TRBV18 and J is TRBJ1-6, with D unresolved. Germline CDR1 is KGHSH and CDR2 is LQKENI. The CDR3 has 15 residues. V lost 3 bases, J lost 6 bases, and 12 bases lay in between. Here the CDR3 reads CASSPSSAINSPLHF. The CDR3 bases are TGTGCCAGCTCACCGAGTTCGGCCATTAATTCACCCCTCCACTTT.

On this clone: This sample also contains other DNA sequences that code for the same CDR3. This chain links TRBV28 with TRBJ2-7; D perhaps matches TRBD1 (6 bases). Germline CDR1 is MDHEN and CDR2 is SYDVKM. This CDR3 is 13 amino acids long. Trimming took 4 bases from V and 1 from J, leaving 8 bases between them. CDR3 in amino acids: CASSSGQSYEQYF. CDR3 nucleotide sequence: TGTGCCAGCAGTTCCGGACAGTCCTACGAGCAGTACTTC. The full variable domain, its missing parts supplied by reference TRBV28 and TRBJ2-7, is DVKVTQSSRYLVKRTGEKVFLECVQDMDHENMFWYRQDPGLGLRLIYFSYDVKMKEKGDIPEGYSVSREKKERFSLILESASTNQTSMYLCASSSGQSYEQYFGPGTRLTVT.

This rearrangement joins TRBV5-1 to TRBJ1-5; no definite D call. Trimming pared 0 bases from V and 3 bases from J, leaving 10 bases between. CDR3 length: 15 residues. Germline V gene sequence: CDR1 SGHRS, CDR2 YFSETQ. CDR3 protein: CASSLAPGNNQPQHF. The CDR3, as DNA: TGCGCCAGCAGCTTGGCCCCCGGCAACAATCAGCCCCAGCATTTT.

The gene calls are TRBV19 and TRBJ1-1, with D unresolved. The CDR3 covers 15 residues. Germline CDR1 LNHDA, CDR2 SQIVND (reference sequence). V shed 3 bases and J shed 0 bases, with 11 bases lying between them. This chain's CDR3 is CASSIGQPLNTEAFF. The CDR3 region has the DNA TGTGCCAGTAGTATTGGGCAGCCCTTGAACACTGAAGCTTTCTTT.

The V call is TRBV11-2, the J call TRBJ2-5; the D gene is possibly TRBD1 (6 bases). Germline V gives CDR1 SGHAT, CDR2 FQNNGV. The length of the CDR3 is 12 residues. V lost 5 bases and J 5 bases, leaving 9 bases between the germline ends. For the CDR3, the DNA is TGTGCCAGCAGCCCAGACAGGGAGACCCAGTACTTC. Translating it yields CASSPDRETQYF.

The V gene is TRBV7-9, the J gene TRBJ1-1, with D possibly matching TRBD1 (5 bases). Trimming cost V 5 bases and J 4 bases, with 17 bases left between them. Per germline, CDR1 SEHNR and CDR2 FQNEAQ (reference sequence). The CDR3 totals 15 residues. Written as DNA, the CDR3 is TGTGCCAGCAGCCGAGACAGTTTGGGGTTCACTGAAGCTTTCTTT. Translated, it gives CASSRDSLGFTEAFF.

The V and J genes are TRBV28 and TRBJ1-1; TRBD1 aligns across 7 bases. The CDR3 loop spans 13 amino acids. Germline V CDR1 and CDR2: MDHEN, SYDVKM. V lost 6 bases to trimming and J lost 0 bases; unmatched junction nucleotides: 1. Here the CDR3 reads CASSDRVNTEAFF. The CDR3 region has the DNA TGTGCCAGCAGCGACAGGGTGAACACTGAAGCTTTCTTT.

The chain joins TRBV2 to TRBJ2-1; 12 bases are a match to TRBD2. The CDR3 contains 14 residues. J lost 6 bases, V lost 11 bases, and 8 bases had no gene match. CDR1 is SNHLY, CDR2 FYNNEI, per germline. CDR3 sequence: CAGRLAGARNEQFF. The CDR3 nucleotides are TGTGCCGGCCGACTAGCGGGGGCCCGCAATGAGCAGTTCTTC.

CDR3 DNA sequence: TGCGCCAGCAGCCAGGGACTGGCGGGGGCATACGAGCAGTACTTC. This encodes CASSQGLAGAYEQYF. The gene calls are TRBV4-1 and TRBJ2-7, with D perhaps TRBD2 (7 bases). The CDR3 runs to 15 residues. Germline loops: CDR1 MGHRA, CDR2 YSYEKL. V dropped 3 bases and J dropped 4 bases, with 16 bases sitting between them.

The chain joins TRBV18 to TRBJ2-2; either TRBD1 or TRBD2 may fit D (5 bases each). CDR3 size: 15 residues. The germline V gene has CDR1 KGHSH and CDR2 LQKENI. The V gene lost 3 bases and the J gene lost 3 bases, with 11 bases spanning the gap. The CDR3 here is CASSPSGRDTGELFF. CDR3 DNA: TGTGCCAGCTCACCTTCAGGGCGGGACACCGGGGAGCTGTTTTTT.

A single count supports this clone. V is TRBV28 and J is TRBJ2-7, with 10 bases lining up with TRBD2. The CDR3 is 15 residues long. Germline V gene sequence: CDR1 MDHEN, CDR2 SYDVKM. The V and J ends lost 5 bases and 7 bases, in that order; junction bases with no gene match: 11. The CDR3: CASSAGLASYREQYF. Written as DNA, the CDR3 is TGTGCCAGCAGTGCGGGACTAGCGTCGTATCGGGAGCAGTACTTC.

The CDR3 DNA follows: TGTGCCAGACAGGATATTTCCTATGGCTACACCTTC. It is translated as CARQDISYGYTF. The V call is TRBV21-1, the J call TRBJ1-2; TRBD1 is taken as the D call from the table, unchecked against the DNA. TRBV21-1 is described as a pseudogene. The CDR3 runs 12 residues.